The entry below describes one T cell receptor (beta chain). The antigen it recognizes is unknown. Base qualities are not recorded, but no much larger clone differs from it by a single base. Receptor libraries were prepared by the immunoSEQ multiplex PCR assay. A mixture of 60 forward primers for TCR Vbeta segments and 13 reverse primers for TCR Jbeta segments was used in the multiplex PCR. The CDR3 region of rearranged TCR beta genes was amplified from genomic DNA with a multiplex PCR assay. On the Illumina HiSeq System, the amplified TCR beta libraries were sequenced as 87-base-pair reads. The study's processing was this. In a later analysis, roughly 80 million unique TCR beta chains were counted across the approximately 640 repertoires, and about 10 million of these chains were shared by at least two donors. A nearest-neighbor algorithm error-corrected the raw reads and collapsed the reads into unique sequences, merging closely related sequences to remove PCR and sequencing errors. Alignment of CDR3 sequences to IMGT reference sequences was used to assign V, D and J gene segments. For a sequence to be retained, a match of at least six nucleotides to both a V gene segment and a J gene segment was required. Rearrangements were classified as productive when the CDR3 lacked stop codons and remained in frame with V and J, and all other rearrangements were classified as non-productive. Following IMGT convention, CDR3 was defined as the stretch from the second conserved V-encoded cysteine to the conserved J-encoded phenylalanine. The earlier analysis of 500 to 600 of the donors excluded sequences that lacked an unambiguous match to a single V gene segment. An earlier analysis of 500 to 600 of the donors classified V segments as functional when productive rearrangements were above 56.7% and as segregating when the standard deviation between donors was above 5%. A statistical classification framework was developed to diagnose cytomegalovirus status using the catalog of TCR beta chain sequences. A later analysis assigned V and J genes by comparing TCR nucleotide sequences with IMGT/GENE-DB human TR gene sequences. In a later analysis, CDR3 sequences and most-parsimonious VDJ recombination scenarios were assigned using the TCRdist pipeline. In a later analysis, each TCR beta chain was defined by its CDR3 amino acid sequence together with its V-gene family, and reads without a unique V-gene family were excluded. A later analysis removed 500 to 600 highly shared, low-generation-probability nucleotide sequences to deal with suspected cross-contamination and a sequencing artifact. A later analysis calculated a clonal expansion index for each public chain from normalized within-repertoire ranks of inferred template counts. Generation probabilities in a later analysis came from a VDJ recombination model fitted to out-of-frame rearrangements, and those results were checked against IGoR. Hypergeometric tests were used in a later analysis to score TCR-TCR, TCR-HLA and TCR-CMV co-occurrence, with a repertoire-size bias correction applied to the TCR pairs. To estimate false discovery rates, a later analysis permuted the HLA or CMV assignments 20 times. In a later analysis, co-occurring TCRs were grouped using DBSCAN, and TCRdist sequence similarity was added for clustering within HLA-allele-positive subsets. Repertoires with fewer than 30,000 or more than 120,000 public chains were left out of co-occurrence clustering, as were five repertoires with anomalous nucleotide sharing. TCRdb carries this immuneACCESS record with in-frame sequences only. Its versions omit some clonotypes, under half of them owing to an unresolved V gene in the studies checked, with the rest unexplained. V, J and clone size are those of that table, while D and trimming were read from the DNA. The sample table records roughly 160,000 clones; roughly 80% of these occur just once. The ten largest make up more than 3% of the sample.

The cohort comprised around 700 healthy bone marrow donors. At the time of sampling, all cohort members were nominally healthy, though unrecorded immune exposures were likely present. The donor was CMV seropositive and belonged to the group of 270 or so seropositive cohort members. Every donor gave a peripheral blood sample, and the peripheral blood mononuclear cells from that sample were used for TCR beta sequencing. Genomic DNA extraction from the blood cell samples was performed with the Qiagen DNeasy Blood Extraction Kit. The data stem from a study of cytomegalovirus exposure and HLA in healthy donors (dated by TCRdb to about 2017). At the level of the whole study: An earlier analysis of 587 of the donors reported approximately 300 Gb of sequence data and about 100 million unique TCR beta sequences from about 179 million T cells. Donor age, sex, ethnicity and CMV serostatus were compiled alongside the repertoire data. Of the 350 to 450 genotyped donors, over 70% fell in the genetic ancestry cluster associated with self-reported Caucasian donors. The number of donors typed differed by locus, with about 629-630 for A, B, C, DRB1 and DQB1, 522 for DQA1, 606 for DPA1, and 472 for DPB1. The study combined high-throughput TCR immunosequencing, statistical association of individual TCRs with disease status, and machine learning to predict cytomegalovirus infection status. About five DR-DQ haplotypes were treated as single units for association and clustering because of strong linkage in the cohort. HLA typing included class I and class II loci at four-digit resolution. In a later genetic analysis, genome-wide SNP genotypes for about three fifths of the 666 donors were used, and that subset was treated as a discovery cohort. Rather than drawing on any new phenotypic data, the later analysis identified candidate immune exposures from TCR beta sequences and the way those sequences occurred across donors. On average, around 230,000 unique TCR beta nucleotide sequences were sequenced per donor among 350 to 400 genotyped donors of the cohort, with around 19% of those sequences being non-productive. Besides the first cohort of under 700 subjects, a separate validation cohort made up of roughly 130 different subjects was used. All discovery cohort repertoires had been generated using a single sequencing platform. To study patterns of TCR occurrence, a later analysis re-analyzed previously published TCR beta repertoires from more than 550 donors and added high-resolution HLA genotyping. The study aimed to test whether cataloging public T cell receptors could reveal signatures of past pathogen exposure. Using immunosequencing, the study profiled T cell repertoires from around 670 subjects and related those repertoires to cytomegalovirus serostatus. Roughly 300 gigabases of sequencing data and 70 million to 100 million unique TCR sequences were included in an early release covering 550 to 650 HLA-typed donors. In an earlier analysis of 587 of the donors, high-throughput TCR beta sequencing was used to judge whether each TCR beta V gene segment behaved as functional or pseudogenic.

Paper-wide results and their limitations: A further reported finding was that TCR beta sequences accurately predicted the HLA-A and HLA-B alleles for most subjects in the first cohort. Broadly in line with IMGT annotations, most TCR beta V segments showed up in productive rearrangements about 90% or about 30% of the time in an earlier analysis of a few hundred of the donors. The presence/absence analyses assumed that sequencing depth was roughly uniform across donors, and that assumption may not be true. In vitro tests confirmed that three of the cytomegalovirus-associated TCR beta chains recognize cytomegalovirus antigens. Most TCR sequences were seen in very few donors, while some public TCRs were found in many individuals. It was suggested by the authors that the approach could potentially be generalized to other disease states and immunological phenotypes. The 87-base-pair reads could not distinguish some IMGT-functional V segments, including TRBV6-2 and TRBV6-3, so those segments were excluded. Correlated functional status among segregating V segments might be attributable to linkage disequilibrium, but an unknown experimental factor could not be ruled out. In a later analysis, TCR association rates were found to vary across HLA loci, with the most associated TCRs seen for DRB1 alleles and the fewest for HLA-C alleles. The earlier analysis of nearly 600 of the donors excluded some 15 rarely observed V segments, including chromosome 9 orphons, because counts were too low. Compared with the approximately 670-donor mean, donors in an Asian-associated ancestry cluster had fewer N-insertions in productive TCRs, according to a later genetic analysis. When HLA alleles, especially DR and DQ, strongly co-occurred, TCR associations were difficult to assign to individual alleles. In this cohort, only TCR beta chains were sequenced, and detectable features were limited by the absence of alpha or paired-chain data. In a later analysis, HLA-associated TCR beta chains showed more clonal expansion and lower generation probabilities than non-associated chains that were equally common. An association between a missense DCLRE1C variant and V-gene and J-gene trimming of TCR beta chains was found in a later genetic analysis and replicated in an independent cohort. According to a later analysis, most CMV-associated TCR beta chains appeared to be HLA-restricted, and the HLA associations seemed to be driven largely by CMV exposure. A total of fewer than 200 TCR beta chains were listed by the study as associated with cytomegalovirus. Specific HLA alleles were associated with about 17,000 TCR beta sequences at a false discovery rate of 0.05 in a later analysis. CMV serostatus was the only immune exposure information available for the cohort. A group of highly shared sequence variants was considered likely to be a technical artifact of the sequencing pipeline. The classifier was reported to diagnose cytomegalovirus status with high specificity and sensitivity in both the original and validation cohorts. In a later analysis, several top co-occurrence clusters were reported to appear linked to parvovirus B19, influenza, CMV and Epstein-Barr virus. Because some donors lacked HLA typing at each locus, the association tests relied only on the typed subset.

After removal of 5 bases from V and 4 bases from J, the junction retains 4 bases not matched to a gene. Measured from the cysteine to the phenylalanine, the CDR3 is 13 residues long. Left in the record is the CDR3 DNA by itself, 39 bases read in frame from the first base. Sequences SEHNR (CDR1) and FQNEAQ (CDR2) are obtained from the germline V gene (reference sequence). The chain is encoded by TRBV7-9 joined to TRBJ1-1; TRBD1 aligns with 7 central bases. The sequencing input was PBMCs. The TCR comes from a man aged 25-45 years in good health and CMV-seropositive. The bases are TGTGCCAGCAGCGACAGGGTGGGCACTGAAGCTTTCTTT. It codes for CASSDRVGTEAFF.